This TCR beta chain was recorded in a study of response to subunit inactivated influenza vaccine. Study-wide results and caveats: The authors put forward the suggestion that each seasonal influenza vaccination may bring in only a limited number of new T cells.

This clonotype was detected a few times. The antigen is unknown. Germline V gene sequence: CDR1 SQVTM, CDR2 ANQGSEA. Between the trimmed V and J ends, which lost 5 bases and 0 bases, there was a span of 14 bases. This CDR3 is 16 amino acids long. TCRdb fed the RT-PCR reads into MiXCR, producing one record per CDR3 protein. The data contain roughly 650,000 distinct CDR3 sequences, around 16% of them seen just once; the ten biggest clones take up roughly 10%. The starting material was PBMCs from blood, obtained roughly 12 days after vaccination. V and J are TRBV29-1 and TRBJ2-6, with D tentatively TRBD1 (6 bases). The source is a man aged 50-60 years who received an inactivated influenza vaccine. CDR3 region: CSVTGHYSSGANVLTF. The CDR3 coding sequence is TGCAGCGTTACAGGGCATTACAGCTCTGGGGCCAACGTCCTGACTTTC.